The 25 T cell receptor beta chains below all came from one sample that was sequenced in a study of cytomegalovirus exposure and HLA in healthy donors. Primers: 60 Vbeta forward and 13 Jbeta reverse. The table came from immunoSEQ multiplex PCR; TCRdb's copy has only in-frame clones and leaves some out. The sample includes about 120,000 clones, 70% to 90% of them seen just once. The specimen was PBMCs. The receptor set was obtained from a man between 40 and 49 years old in good health and CMV-seronegative.

This chain joins TRBV7-9 and TRBJ1-2; the D gene is possibly TRBD1 (6 bases). The CDR3 loop spans 14 amino acids. Germline CDR1 reads SEHNR; CDR2 reads FQNEAQ (reference sequence). V lost 5 bases and J 6 bases, leaving 16 bases between the germline ends. The CDR3 region has the DNA TGTGCCAGCAGCAAAATTGACAAGGGGGATGGCTACACCTTC. It yields the protein CASSKIDKGDGYTF.

This clone was seen a single time. The V gene is TRBV4-1, the J gene TRBJ1-1; D remains ambiguous. The V and J ends lost 4 bases and 0 bases respectively, with 6 bases between them. This CDR3 is built from 13 residues. Germline values: CDR1 MGHRA, CDR2 YSYEKL. DNA of the CDR3: TGCGCCAGCAGCCTCAGGATGAACACTGAAGCTTTCTTT. Amino acids: CASSLRMNTEAFF.

V usage is TRBV28 and J usage is TRBJ1-5, with a tentative D call TRBD1 (5 bases). The CDR3 length is 15 residues. Deletions cut 2 bases from V and 3 bases from J, with 11 bases between. Germline V gene data show CDR1 as MDHEN and CDR2 as SYDVKM. CDR3 DNA sequence: TGTGCCAGCAGTTTAGGTGGACACTCCAATCAGCCCCAGCATTTT. Its translation is CASSLGGHSNQPQHF.

The chain recombines TRBV5-4 with TRBJ2-7, with a possible D match to TRBD1 (6 bases). Germline values: CDR1 SGHNT, CDR2 YYREEE (reference sequence). The CDR3 sequence is 12 residues long. The V end lost 4 bases, the J end lost 3 bases, and 8 bases lay between the germline ends. CDR3 DNA sequence: TGTGCCAGCAGCACGGACAGCTACGAGCAGTACTTC. It translates to CASSTDSYEQYF.

In DNA, the CDR3 is TGTGCCAGCAGCTTGCCGGGACAGGGAAGCGGCTACACCTTC. It is translated as CASSLPGQGSGYTF. V and J are TRBV5-4 and TRBJ1-2; 9 positions agree with TRBD1. CDR3 length equals 14 residues. Germline values: CDR1 SGHNT, CDR2 YYREEE (reference sequence). V was pared by 1 base and J by 8 bases, with 6 bases of the junction left unmatched.

This clone came up once. V gene TRBV5-1 combines with J gene TRBJ2-5, with TRBD2 matching over 16 bases. The length of the CDR3 is 17 residues. Unmatched junction bases numbered 4, after V lost 4 bases and J lost 1 base. Germline CDR1 is SGHRS and CDR2 is YFSETQ. The CDR3 nucleotides are TGCGCCAGCAGCCTGGGACTAGCGGGAGGGTCCCAAGAGACCCAGTACTTC. The encoded protein is CASSLGLAGGSQETQYF.

To note about this clone: Sequence at one end of the junction differs from germline and may be a read error. CDR3 in amino acids: CASSPPFKALLAKNSQYF. CDR3 nucleotides: TGTGCCAGCTCACCACCGTTTAAGGCGCTTCTAGCCAAAAACAGTCAGTACTTC. This rearrangement joins TRBV18 to TRBJ2-4; TRBD2 is a possible D gene (5 bases). Germline CDR1 and CDR2: KGHSH and LQKENI. The CDR3 spans 18 residues.

This clone has only one observation. The CDR3 coding sequence is TGTGCCAGCAGCCCGGGGACAGTGGGGAGGGGCTACACCTTC. Amino acids: CASSPGTVGRGYTF. The V call is TRBV5-4, the J call TRBJ1-2, with 7 nucleotides matching TRBD1. CDR3 length equals 14 residues. CDR1 SGHNT and CDR2 YYREEE come from the germline V gene (reference sequence). V was clipped by 4 bases and J by 8 bases; unmatched bases: 11. The full variable domain, in which reference TRBV5-4 and TRBJ1-2 provide the parts outside the CDR3, is ETGVTQSPTHLIKTRGQQVTLRCSSQSGHNTVSWYQQALGQGPQFIFQYYREEENGRGNFPPRFSGLQFPNYSSELNVNALELDDSALYLCASSPGTVGRGYTFGSGTRLTVV.

This clone occurred a few times. The V gene is TRBV6-5, the J gene TRBJ2-7; D possibly corresponds to TRBD2 (5 bases). This CDR3 comprises 12 residues. Germline CDR1 and CDR2: MNHEY and SVGAGI. V was cut by 8 bases and J by 0 bases, with 8 bases left in between. The CDR3 loop is CASGRSSYEQYF. The CDR3 DNA reads as TGTGCCAGCGGGAGAAGCTCCTACGAGCAGTACTTC.

The chain employs TRBV19 and TRBJ1-1, with TRBD1 matching 7 bases. CDR1 and CDR2 from the germline V gene are LNHDA and SQIVND (reference sequence). CDR3 length equals 16 residues. V was clipped by 6 bases and J by 4 bases; unmatched bases: 14. CDR3 sequence (DNA): TGTGCCAGTAGGCCTTACAACAGGGGTCGGGGCACTGAAGCTTTCTTT. As protein: CASRPYNRGRGTEAFF. Full variable domain (rest looked up from reference TRBV19 and TRBJ1-1): DGGITQSPKYLFRKEGQNVTLSCEQNLNHDAMYWYRQDPGQGLRLIYYSQIVNDFQKGDIAEGYSVSREKKESFPLTVTSAQKNPTAFYLCASRPYNRGRGTEAFFGQGTRLTVV.

The genes are TRBV2 and TRBJ1-2; TRBD1 aligns across 9 bases. The CDR3 totals 13 residues. Per germline, CDR1 SNHLY and CDR2 FYNNEI. Losses at the gene ends were 5 bases for V and 6 bases for J; bases not matched to a gene: 4. The CDR3 DNA reads TGTGCCAGCAGTCCCACAGGGGGCGATGGCTACACCTTC. It encodes CASSPTGGDGYTF.

The genes are TRBV30 and TRBJ1-4, with D possibly TRBD1 on 6 matching bases. This CDR3 contains 15 residues. The germline V gene encodes CDR1 GTSNPN and CDR2 SVGIG (reference sequence). V gave up 7 bases and J gave up 8 bases, with 23 bases separating them. The CDR3 region has the DNA TGTGCCTTGGAGGGGGGAGGGGGGGCAGGAGAAAAACTGTTTTTT. Amino acids: CALEGGGGAGEKLFF.

V and J are TRBV28 and TRBJ1-2, with 7 bases identical to TRBD1. CDR1 and CDR2 (germline): MDHEN, SYDVKM. This CDR3 has 15 amino acids. Trimming cost V 3 bases and J 7 bases; bases outside gene matches: 11. CDR3 nucleotide sequence: TGTGCCAGCAGTTTTAAGGGTCTAGGGGGCGGTGGCTACACCTTC. This encodes CASSFKGLGGGGYTF.

The chain uses TRBV18 and TRBJ2-3; TRBD1 might be the D (6 bases). The CDR3 spans 16 residues. The germline V gene encodes CDR1 KGHSH and CDR2 LQKENI. V was shortened by 0 bases and J by 5 bases, with 15 bases between the two germline ends. CDR3 bases: TGTGCCAGCTCACCACCGTTTAGGACAGCCTTAGATACGCAGTATTTT. Translating it yields CASSPPFRTALDTQYF.

V and J are TRBV11-2 and TRBJ2-7; D perhaps matches TRBD2 (5 bases). Between the trimmed V and J ends, which lost 3 bases and 4 bases, there was a span of 13 bases. The length of the CDR3 is 14 residues. Germline V gene sequence: CDR1 SGHAT, CDR2 FQNNGV. Here the CDR3 reads CASSFNHRGYEQYF. CDR3 coding DNA: TGTGCCAGCAGCTTCAACCACCGCGGGTACGAGCAGTACTTC.

This clone has a handful of counts. This chain uses TRBV4-1 with TRBJ2-1; 11 bases agree with TRBD2. The ends lost 1 base at V and 8 bases at J; junction bases unmatched: 10. Germline values: CDR1 MGHRA, CDR2 YSYEKL. The CDR3 has 17 amino acids. CDR3: CASSQGTSGYSGDEQFF. The CDR3 DNA follows: TGCGCCAGCAGCCAAGGGACTAGCGGGTATTCCGGGGATGAGCAGTTCTTC.

This clone was observed once. The chain joins TRBV30 to TRBJ1-1; D call uncertain. Germline assignment: CDR1 GTSNPN and CDR2 SVGIG (reference sequence). Trimming pared 3 bases from V and 1 base from J, leaving 9 bases between. The CDR3 sequence is 13 residues long. The CDR3 DNA reads TGTGCCTGGAGGGGCGTTCGGAACACTGAAGCTTTCTTT. Translation: CAWRGVRNTEAFF.

V is TRBV19 and J is TRBJ1-5; 7 bases agree with TRBD1. Germline V gene lookup returns CDR1 LNHDA and CDR2 SQIVND (reference sequence). The CDR3 consists of 13 residues. J was trimmed by 4 bases and V by 9 bases; bases with no gene match: 6. The CDR3 protein is CASQGTVNQPQHF. Written as DNA, the CDR3 is TGTGCCAGCCAAGGGACAGTTAATCAGCCCCAGCATTTT.

The chain uses TRBV5-6 and TRBJ1-3; D not certain. V was shortened by 8 bases and J by 0 bases, with 12 bases between the two germline ends. Germline V gene sequence: CDR1 SGHDT, CDR2 YYEEEE. This CDR3 has 14 residues. CDR3 amino acids: CASVKQDSGNTIYF. In DNA, the CDR3 is TGTGCCAGTGTAAAGCAAGACTCTGGAAACACCATATATTTT.

The chain uses TRBV19 and TRBJ2-1; 8 bases map to TRBD2. CDR1 and CDR2 from the germline V gene are LNHDA and SQIVND (reference sequence). J lost 7 bases, V lost 7 bases, and 12 bases had no gene match. The CDR3 extends over 15 amino acids. CDR3 sequence reads: CASKLSSGGQNEQFF. The CDR3 bases are TGTGCCAGTAAGTTGTCGTCGGGGGGGCAGAATGAGCAGTTCTTC. Looking up the rest from reference TRBV19 and TRBJ2-1 gives the full variable domain: DGGITQSPKYLFRKEGQNVTLSCEQNLNHDAMYWYRQDPGQGLRLIYYSQIVNDFQKGDIAEGYSVSREKKESFPLTVTSAQKNPTAFYLCASKLSSGGQNEQFFGPGTRLTVL.

The chain combines TRBV30 with TRBJ2-3, with D hard to call. The CDR3 is 16 residues long. CDR1 and CDR2 from the germline V gene are GTSNPN and SVGIG (reference sequence). V lost 2 bases and J lost 0, with 15 bases in between. Written as DNA, the CDR3 is TGTGCCTGGAGTCCCAACCTAGGCGGTAGCACAGATACGCAGTATTTT. Its translation: CAWSPNLGGSTDTQYF.

The V call is TRBV18, the J call TRBJ1-2, with D tentatively TRBD1 (5 bases). Germline V gene data show CDR1 as KGHSH and CDR2 as LQKENI. Between the trimmed V and J ends, which lost 3 bases and 1 base, there was a span of 12 bases. This CDR3 is 15 amino acids long. The CDR3 loop is CASSPGQEINYGYTF. CDR3 in DNA: TGTGCCAGCTCACCGGGGCAGGAGATTAACTATGGCTACACCTTC.

The chain uses TRBV4-3 and TRBJ2-1; weak D call: TRBD2 (6 bases). The CDR3 totals 16 residues. Trimming pared 0 bases from V and 6 bases from J, leaving 15 bases between. The germline V gene encodes CDR1 LGHNA and CDR2 YSLEER. The CDR3 bases are TGCGCCAGCAGCCAAGAAGGGAGGCGGCCGGGCAATGAGCAGTTCTTC. Encoded protein: CASSQEGRRPGNEQFF.

The V gene is TRBV27, the J gene TRBJ1-5; possibly TRBD1 for D (5 bases). Germline V gene data show CDR1 as MNHEY and CDR2 as SMNVEV (reference sequence). This CDR3 region has 13 residues. V was cut by 3 bases and J by 6 bases, with 9 bases left in between. The CDR3 region is CASSFREGQPQHF. CDR3 sequence (DNA): TGTGCCAGCAGTTTCAGGGAGGGTCAGCCCCAGCATTTT.

The V gene is TRBV7-2, the J gene TRBJ2-7, with TRBD2 matching over 9 bases. There are 17 residues in the CDR3. In germline, CDR1 is SGHTA, CDR2 FQGNSA. The V segment lost 0 bases and the J segment 0 bases; nucleotides outside the gene matches: 6. The CDR3 here is CASSLAPGLARSYEQYF. In DNA, the CDR3 is TGTGCCAGCAGCTTAGCCCCTGGACTAGCGCGCTCCTACGAGCAGTACTTC.